This T cell receptor (beta chain) comes out of a study of T-cell memory formation after mild COVID-19. TCRdb re-analysed the 5' RACE reads in MiXCR, keeping a single row per CDR3 protein. In the table there are over 55,000 distinct CDR3 sequences, more than 8% of which are singletons. Germline CDR1 is LGHNA and CDR2 is YSLEER. The CDR3 is made up of 15 amino acids. V shed 1 base and J 4 bases; nucleotides not matched to a gene: 1. V gene TRBV4-3 combines with J gene TRBJ2-2, with 9 positions matching TRBD2. The specimen was PBMCs or a T cell subset sorted from them (not recorded which). This clonotype was obtained from a man younger than 35 who had mild COVID-19 (a few samples of this study predate the infection). Cell type and time point are not known. Here the CDR3 reads CASSQGGGVTGELFF. The CDR3 DNA follows: TGCGCCAGCAGCCAAGGCGGGGGGGTCACCGGGGAGCTGTTTTTT.